This T cell receptor (beta chain) was sequenced for a study of T cells after yellow fever vaccination. There are a few counts of this clonotype. The antigen remains undetermined. Findings and limits, study-wide: Subsequent booster samples again held most clones from primary vaccination (96% CD4, about 85% CD8).

This CDR3 is 17 amino acids long. 5'RACE template switching added a universal primer site and UMIs to TCR cDNA. TCRdb itself ran the 5' RACE reads through MiXCR, one entry per CDR3 protein. This sample has 200,000 to 250,000 distinct CDR3 sequences, with 6.9% found just once. Sample: CD4+ T cells sorted from PBMCs, taken 15 days after the yellow fever booster vaccination. This chain joins TRBV21-1 and TRBJ2-1; the D call in the table, TRBD2, was not verified against the DNA. TRBV21-1 is given as a pseudogene. The source is a man younger than 40 who received the YFV17D yellow fever vaccine. The CDR3 spells CASSKEPLALPDNEQFF. The CDR3 region has the DNA TGTGCCAGCAGCAAAGAACCACTAGCACTCCCAGACAATGAGCAGTTCTTC.